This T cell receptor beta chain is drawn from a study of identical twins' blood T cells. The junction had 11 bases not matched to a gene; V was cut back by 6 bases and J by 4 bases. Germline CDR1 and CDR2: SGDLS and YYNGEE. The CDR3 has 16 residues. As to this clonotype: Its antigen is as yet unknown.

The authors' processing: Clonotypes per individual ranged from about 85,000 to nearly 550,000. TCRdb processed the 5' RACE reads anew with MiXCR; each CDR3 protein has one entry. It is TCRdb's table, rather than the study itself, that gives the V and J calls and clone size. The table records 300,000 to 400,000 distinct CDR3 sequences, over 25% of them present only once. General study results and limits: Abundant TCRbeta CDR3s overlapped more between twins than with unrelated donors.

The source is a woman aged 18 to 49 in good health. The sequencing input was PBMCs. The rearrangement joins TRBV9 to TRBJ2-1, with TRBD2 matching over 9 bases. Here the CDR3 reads CASTPSGTSYYNEQFF. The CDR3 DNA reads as TGTGCCAGCACCCCCTCCGGGACTAGCTATTACAATGAGCAGTTCTTC.